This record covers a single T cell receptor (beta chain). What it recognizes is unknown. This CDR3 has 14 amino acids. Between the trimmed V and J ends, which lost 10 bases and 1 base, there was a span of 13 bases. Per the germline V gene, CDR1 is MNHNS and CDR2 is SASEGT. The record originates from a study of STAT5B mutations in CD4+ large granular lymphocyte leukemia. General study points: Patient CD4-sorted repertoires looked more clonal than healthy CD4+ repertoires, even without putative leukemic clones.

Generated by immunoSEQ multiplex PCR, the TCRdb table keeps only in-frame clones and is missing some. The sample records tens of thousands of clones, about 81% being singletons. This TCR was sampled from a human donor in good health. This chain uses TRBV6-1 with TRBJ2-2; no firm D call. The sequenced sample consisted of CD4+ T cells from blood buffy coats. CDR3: CATPLTMNTGELFF. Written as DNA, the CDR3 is TGTGCCACCCCCCTCACGATGAACACCGGGGAGCTGTTTTTT.